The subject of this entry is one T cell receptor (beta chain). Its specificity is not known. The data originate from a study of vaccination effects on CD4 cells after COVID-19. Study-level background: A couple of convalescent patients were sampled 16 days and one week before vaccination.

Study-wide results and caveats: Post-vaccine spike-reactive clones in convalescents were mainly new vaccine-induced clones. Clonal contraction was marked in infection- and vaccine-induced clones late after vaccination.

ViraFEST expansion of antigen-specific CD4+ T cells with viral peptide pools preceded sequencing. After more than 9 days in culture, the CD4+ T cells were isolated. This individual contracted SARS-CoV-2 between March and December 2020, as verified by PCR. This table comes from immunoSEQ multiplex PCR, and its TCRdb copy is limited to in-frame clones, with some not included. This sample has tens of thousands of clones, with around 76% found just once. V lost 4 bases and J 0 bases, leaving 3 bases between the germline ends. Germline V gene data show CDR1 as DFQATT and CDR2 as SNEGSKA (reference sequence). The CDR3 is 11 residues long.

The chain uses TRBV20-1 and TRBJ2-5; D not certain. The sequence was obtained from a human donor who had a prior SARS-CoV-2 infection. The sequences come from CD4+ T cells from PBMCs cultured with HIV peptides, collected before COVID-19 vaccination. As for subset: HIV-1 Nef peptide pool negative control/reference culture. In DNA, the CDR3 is TGCAGTGCTAATTACCAAGAGACCCAGTACTTC. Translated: CSANYQETQYF.